Below are 19 T cell receptor beta chains sequenced from a single sample in a study of OX40 agonist ivuxolimab in advanced cancers. Method: immunoSEQ multiplex PCR; TCRdb's copy keeps in-frame clones and lacks some. The profile shows 70,000 to 100,000 clones, about nine tenths of them singletons. The sequences come from CD4+ or CD8+ T cells sorted from blood, collected in a trial of the OX40 agonist ivuxolimab. The origin of the receptors is an adult with an advanced solid tumor such as melanoma, head and neck, liver or kidney cancer.

The V gene is TRBV7-9, the J gene TRBJ2-7; D not certain. This CDR3 has 14 residues. Germline V CDR1 and CDR2: SEHNR, FQNEAQ (reference sequence). Trimming cost V 5 bases and J 3 bases, with 14 bases left between them. The CDR3 DNA reads TGTGCCAGCAGCCCCTCTGGGGTCGGCTACGAGCAGTACTTC. The encoded protein is CASSPSGVGYEQYF.

This clone appeared a few times. The CDR3 protein is CAWAREVDTEAFF. As DNA, the CDR3 is TGTGCCTGGGCCCGGGAGGTGGACACTGAAGCTTTCTTT. The chain carries TRBV30 and TRBJ1-1; D is unclear. CDR3 size: 13 residues. V was trimmed by 5 bases and J by 3 bases, leaving 13 bases between them. Germline loops: CDR1 GTSNPN, CDR2 SVGIG (reference sequence).

The chain is built from TRBV19 and TRBJ2-5, with 13 bases matching TRBD2. Germline V CDR1 and CDR2: LNHDA, SQIVND (reference sequence). The trim removed 8 bases at V and 5 bases at J, leaving 14 bases unmatched. The CDR3 is made up of 17 amino acids. The chain's CDR3 is CASSIGTSGTRGETQYF. CDR3 DNA: TGTGCCAGTTCGATCGGGACTAGCGGGACAAGAGGGGAGACCCAGTACTTC.

Here the CDR3 DNA reads TGCGCCAGCAGCTTGGGATTGAATCAGAACATGAACACTGAAGCTTTCTTT. Its protein product is CASSLGLNQNMNTEAFF. The gene calls are TRBV5-1 and TRBJ1-1; D uncertain. The V and J ends lost 0 bases and 0 bases respectively, with 15 bases between them. Per the germline V gene, CDR1 is SGHRS and CDR2 is YFSETQ. The CDR3 contains 17 residues. Variable domain in full (rest from reference TRBV5-1 and TRBJ1-1): KAGVTQTPRYLIKTRGQQVTLSCSPISGHRSVSWYQQTPGQGLQFLFEYFSETQRNKGNFPGRFSGRQFSNSRSEMNVSTLELGDSALYLCASSLGLNQNMNTEAFFGQGTRLTVV.

The chain links TRBV9 to TRBJ2-3; 13 bases align to TRBD2. V dropped 6 bases and J dropped 2; count of bases not matched to a gene: 9. The CDR3 is 17 amino acids. Per germline, CDR1 SGDLS and CDR2 YYNGEE. CDR3 DNA sequence: TGTGCCAGCACCAAAAGGGGACTAGCGGGATCCACAGATACGCAGTATTTT. It encodes CASTKRGLAGSTDTQYF. The variable domain in full, with the rest retrieved from reference TRBV9 and TRBJ2-3, is DSGVTQTPKHLITATGQRVTLRCSPRSGDLSVYWYQQSLDQGLQFLIQYYNGEERAKGNILERFSAQQFPDLHSELNLSSLELGDSALYFCASTKRGLAGSTDTQYFGPGTRLTVL.

This chain links TRBV6-1 with TRBJ2-1; possibly TRBD2 for D (6 bases). The CDR3 contains 15 residues. V lost 4 bases and J lost 0, with 10 bases in between. CDR1 and CDR2 from the germline V gene are MNHNS and SASEGT. In DNA form, the CDR3 reads TGTGCCAGCAGTGTAGACGGGAGCTCCTACAATGAGCAGTTCTTC. It codes for CASSVDGSSYNEQFF.

The chain has TRBV28 and TRBJ2-7; D ambiguous. Trimming took 4 bases from V and 5 from J, leaving 12 bases between them. Germline CDR1 and CDR2: MDHEN and SYDVKM. CDR3 length equals 13 residues. The CDR3 loop reads CASSSRLLNEQYF. The CDR3, as DNA: TGTGCCAGCAGTTCCAGACTTCTGAACGAGCAGTACTTC. The full variable domain, with the rest looked up from reference TRBV28 and TRBJ2-7, is DVKVTQSSRYLVKRTGEKVFLECVQDMDHENMFWYRQDPGLGLRLIYFSYDVKMKEKGDIPEGYSVSREKKERFSLILESASTNQTSMYLCASSSRLLNEQYFGPGTRLTVT.

V and J are TRBV6-1 and TRBJ2-1; D call uncertain. CDR3 size: 16 residues. Trimming pared 2 bases from V and 1 base from J, leaving 12 bases between. Germline assignment: CDR1 MNHNS and CDR2 SASEGT. Written as DNA, the CDR3 is TGTGCCAGCAGTGAAATAGGTCCGCCGTCCTACAATGAGCAGTTCTTC. This gives the protein CASSEIGPPSYNEQFF.

The gene calls are TRBV11-1 and TRBJ2-7; D is unresolved. V lost 5 bases, J lost 3 bases, and 11 bases lay in between. The germline gives CDR1 SGHAT, CDR2 FQDESV (reference sequence). This CDR3 contains 13 residues. The CDR3 bases are TGTGCCAGCAGCCGGCCGACAAGCTACGAGCAGTACTTC. Protein: CASSRPTSYEQYF.

V is TRBV7-3 and J is TRBJ2-3; no clear D gene. CDR3 length: 13 residues. Per germline, CDR1 SGHTA and CDR2 FQGTGA. The V gene lost 5 bases and the J gene lost 2 bases, with 8 bases spanning the gap. The CDR3 DNA follows: TGTGCCAGCAGCCCGACGGCCACAGATACGCAGTATTTT. Protein: CASSPTATDTQYF.

This clone was found once. The chain employs TRBV9 and TRBJ1-2; TRBD1 matches at 8 bases. Germline V gene data show CDR1 as SGDLS and CDR2 as YYNGEE. This CDR3 contains 13 residues. After removal of 4 bases from V and 6 bases from J, the junction contained 5 bases not matched to a gene. This CDR3 reads CASSFTGQDGYTF. The CDR3 bases are TGTGCCAGCAGCTTCACGGGACAGGATGGCTACACCTTC.

The chain has TRBV19 and TRBJ2-7; TRBD1 matches 10 bases. CDR3 length: 14 amino acids. Unmatched junction bases numbered 2, after V lost 1 base and J lost 5 bases. Germline CDR1 LNHDA, CDR2 SQIVND (reference sequence). This chain's CDR3 is CASSIGTGGDEQYF. The CDR3 DNA follows: TGTGCCAGTAGTATAGGGACAGGGGGAGACGAGCAGTACTTC.

V usage is TRBV13 and J usage is TRBJ2-7; 7 nucleotides match TRBD1. This CDR3 spans 14 amino acids. Unmatched junction bases numbered 3, after V lost 1 base and J lost 3 bases. Germline loops: CDR1 PRHDT, CDR2 FYEKMQ (reference sequence). The CDR3 DNA reads TGTGCCAGCAGCTTAGAGGGACAGAGCTACGAGCAGTACTTC. Residues: CASSLEGQSYEQYF.

V usage is TRBV6-6 and J usage is TRBJ1-3; TRBD1 matches at 7 bases. V dropped 2 bases and J dropped 1; count of bases not matched to a gene: 2. The CDR3 consists of 15 residues. Per the germline V gene, CDR1 is MNHNY and CDR2 is SVGAGI (reference sequence). The CDR3 region has the DNA TGTGCCAGCAGTTACCTGGGACAGTCTGGAAACACCATATATTTT. It is translated as CASSYLGQSGNTIYF.

The chain couples TRBV5-1 to TRBJ2-4; D remains unclear. CDR3 size: 13 residues. Germline V lookup: CDR1 SGHRS, CDR2 YFSETQ. The V end was cut by 1 base, the J end by 7 bases, with 9 bases between. CDR3 sequence (DNA): TGCGCCAGCAGCTTGTGGGATCGGAACATTCAGTACTTC. Its translation is CASSLWDRNIQYF.

The chain has TRBV30 and TRBJ1-3; TRBD1 aligns across 7 bases. The germline V gene encodes CDR1 GTSNPN and CDR2 SVGIG (reference sequence). After removal of 2 bases from V and 2 bases from J, the junction contained 6 bases not matched to a gene. This CDR3 region has 15 residues. The DNA for the CDR3 is TGTGCCTGGAGTTCGGCAGGGGGAGCTGGAAACACCATATATTTT. Translation: CAWSSAGGAGNTIYF.

The rearrangement links TRBV6-6 to TRBJ2-5, with 7 positions matching TRBD2. CDR1 and CDR2 (germline): MNHNY, SVGAGI (reference sequence). This CDR3 has 15 residues. The V gene end was trimmed by 4 bases and the J gene end by 4 bases; junction bases not matched to a gene: 9. The CDR3 coding sequence is TGTGCCAGCAGTTTATCCGGTGGCGGGAGAGAGACCCAGTACTTC. Its protein is CASSLSGGGRETQYF.

CDR3 nucleotide sequence: TGTGCCAGCAGCTTAAATTCGGGACTAGCGCAAAATGAGCAGTTCTTC. It encodes CASSLNSGLAQNEQFF. V and J are TRBV13 and TRBJ2-1; TRBD2 matches 10 bases. The germline gives CDR1 PRHDT, CDR2 FYEKMQ (reference sequence). Trimming took 2 bases from V and 7 from J; bases not matched to a gene: 8. The CDR3 loop spans 16 amino acids.

The chain couples TRBV5-1 to TRBJ2-5; maybe TRBD2 (6 bases). The CDR3 covers 15 residues. Between the trimmed V and J ends, which lost 7 bases and 1 base, there was a span of 17 bases. The V gene's germline CDR1 is SGHRS and CDR2 YFSETQ. The chain's CDR3 is CASSPFGGTQETQYF. In DNA form, the CDR3 reads TGCGCCAGCTCCCCCTTCGGGGGAACCCAAGAGACCCAGTACTTC.